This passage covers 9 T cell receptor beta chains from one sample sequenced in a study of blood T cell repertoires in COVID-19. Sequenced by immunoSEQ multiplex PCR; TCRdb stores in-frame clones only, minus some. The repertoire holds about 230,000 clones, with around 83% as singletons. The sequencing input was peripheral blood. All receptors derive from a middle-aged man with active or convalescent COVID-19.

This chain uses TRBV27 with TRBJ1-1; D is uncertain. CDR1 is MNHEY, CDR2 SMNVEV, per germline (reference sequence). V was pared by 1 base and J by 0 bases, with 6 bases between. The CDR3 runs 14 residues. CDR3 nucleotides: TGTGCCAGCAGTTTATTGGCCGTGAACACTGAAGCTTTCTTT. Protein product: CASSLLAVNTEAFF.

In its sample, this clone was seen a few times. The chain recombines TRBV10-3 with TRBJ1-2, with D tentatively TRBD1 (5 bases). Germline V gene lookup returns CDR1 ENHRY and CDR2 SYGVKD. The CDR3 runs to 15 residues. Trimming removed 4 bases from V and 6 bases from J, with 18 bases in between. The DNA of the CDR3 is TGTGCCATCAGTGTAGCCCAGGCGCCGGGGGATGGCTACACCTTC. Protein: CAISVAQAPGDGYTF.

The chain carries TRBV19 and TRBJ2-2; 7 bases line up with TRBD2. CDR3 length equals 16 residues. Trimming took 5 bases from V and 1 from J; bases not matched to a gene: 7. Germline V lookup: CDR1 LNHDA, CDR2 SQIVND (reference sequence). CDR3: CASSGEASGNTGELFF. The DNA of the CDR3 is TGTGCCAGTAGTGGGGAGGCTAGCGGGAACACCGGGGAGCTGTTTTTT.

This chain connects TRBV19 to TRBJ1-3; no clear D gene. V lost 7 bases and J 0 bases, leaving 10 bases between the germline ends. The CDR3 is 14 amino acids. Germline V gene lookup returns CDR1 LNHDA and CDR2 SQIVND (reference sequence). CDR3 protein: CASTRLGSGNTIYF. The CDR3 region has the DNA TGTGCCAGTACCCGACTGGGCTCTGGAAACACCATATATTTT.

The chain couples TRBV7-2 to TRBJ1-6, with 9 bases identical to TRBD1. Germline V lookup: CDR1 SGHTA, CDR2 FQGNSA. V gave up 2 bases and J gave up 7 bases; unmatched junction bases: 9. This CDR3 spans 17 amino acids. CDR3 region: CASSLSGQGTRNSPLHF. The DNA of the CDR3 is TGTGCCAGCAGCTTATCGGGACAGGGAACTAGGAATTCACCCCTCCACTTT.

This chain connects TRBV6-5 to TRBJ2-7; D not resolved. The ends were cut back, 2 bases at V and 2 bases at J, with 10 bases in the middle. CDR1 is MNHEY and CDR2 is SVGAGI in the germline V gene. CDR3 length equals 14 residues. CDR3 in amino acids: CASSYNGRTYEQYF. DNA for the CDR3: TGTGCCAGCAGTTACAATGGCCGTACCTACGAGCAGTACTTC.

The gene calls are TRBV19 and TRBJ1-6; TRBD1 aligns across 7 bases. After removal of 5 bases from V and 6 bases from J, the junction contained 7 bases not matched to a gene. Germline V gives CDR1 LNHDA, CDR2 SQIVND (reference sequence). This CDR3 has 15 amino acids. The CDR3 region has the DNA TGTGCCAGTAGTCCAGGGGGAGGCGGTAATTCACCCCTCCACTTT. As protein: CASSPGGGGNSPLHF. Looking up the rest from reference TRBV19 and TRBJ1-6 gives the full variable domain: DGGITQSPKYLFRKEGQNVTLSCEQNLNHDAMYWYRQDPGQGLRLIYYSQIVNDFQKGDIAEGYSVSREKKESFPLTVTSAQKNPTAFYLCASSPGGGGNSPLHFGNGTRLTVT.

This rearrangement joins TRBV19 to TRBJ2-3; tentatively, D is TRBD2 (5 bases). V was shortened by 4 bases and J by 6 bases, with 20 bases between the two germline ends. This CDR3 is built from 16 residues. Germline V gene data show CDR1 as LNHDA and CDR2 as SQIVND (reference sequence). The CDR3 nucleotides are TGTGCCAGTAGTACCCGAGGTGGGAGCCCACCTGATACGCAGTATTTT. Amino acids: CASSTRGGSPPDTQYF.

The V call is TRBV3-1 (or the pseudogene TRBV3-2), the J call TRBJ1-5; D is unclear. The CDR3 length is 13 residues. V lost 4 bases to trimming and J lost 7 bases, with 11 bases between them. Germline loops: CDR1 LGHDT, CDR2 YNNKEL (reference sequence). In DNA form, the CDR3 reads TGTGCCAGCAGCCGCGGATCGGCCCAGCCCCAGCATTTT. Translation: CASSRGSAQPQHF.